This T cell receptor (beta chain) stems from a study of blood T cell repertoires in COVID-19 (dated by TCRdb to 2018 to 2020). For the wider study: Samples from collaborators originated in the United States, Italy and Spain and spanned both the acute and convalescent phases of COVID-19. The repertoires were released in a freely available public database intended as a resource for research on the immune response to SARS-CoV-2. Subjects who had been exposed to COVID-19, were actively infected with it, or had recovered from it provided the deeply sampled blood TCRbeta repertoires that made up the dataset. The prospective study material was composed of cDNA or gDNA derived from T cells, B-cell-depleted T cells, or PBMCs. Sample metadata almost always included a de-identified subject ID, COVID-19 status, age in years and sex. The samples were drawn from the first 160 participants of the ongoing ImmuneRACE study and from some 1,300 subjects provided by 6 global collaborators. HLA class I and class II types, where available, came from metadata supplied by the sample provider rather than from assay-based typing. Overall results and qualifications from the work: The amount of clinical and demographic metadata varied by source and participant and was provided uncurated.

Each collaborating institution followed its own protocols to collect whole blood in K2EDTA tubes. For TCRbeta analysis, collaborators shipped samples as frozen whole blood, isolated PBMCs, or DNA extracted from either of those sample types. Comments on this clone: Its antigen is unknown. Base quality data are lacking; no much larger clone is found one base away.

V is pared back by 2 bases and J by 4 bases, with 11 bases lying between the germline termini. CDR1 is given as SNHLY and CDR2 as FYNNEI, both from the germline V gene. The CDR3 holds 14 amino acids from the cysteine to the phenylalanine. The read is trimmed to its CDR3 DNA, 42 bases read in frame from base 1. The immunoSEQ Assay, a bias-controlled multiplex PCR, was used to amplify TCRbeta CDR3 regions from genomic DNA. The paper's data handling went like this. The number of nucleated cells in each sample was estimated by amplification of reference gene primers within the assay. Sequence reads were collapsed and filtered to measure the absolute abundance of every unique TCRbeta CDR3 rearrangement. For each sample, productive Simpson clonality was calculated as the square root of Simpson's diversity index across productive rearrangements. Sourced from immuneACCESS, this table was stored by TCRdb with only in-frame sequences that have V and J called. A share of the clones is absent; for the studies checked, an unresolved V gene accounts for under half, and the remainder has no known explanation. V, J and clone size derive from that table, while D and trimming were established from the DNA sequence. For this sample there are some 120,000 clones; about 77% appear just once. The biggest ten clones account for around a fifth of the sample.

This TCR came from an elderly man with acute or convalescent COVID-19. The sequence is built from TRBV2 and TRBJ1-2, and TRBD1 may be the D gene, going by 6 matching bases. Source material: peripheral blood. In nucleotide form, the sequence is TGTGCCAGCAGTGAACAGGGGTTTTTCTATGGCTACACCTTC. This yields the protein CASSEQGFFYGYTF. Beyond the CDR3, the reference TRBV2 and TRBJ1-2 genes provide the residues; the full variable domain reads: EPEVTQTPSHQVTQMGQEVILRCVPISNHLYFYWYRQILGQKVEFLVSFYNNEISEKSEIFDDQFSVERPDGSNFTLKIRSTKLEDSAMYFCASSEQGFFYGYTFGSGTRLTVV.